Following are 15 T cell receptor beta chains from one sample sequenced in a study of response to subunit inactivated influenza vaccine (dated by TCRdb to the late 2010s). The library was obtained by RT-PCR. The sequencer was an Illumina HiSeq 2500. Using fastp at Q25 and MiXCR, TCRdb reprocessed the public reads and kept productive beta chains. Entries that share a CDR3 protein sequence are merged under the most common genes and DNA. The sample profile shows more than 600,000 distinct CDR3 sequences; about 18% of them were found once. The top ten constitute approximately 11% of the sample. The sequences come from PBMCs from blood, collected about 5 days after vaccination. These receptors all stem from a man aged 50-60 years who received an inactivated influenza vaccine. Donor details come from another sample of the same person, matched by shared clones.

This clonotype was seen a handful of times. This chain uses TRBV20-1 with TRBJ2-7; 9 bases fit TRBD1. Germline V gene sequence: CDR1 DFQATT, CDR2 SNEGSKA (reference sequence). This CDR3 has 14 amino acids. J gave up 2 bases and V 2 bases, and 4 bases lay outside the gene matches. CDR3 DNA: TGCAGTGCTAGACCCGGGACAGGGCCCTACGAGCAGTACTTC. Translating gives CSARPGTGPYEQYF.

The gene calls are TRBV12-3 or TRBV12-4 and TRBJ2-5; D remains unclear. CDR3 size: 16 residues. V shed 1 base and J shed 1 base, with 13 bases lying between them. The CDR3 sequence is CASSLGVQIFQETQYF. In DNA form, the CDR3 reads TGTGCCAGCAGTTTAGGTGTTCAGATATTCCAAGAGACCCAGTACTTC.

This clonotype was detected only a few times. V gene TRBV5-1 combines with J gene TRBJ2-3; D call uncertain. Trimming shortened V by 4 bases and J by 7 bases, and 10 bases separated the two germline ends. This CDR3 comprises 12 residues. Per germline, CDR1 SGHRS and CDR2 YFSETQ. CDR3 sequence: CASSVDSYTQYF. The CDR3 DNA sequence: TGCGCCAGCAGCGTCGATTCCTATACGCAGTATTTT.

The V call is TRBV28, the J call TRBJ2-3; no reliable D call. Trimming pared 1 base from V and 0 bases from J, leaving 8 bases between. The CDR3 totals 15 residues. Germline CDR1 is MDHEN and CDR2 is SYDVKM. This CDR3 is CASSLYISSTDTQYF. CDR3 coding DNA: TGTGCCAGCAGTTTATACATATCTAGCACAGATACGCAGTATTTT.

This clonotype was detected a few times. The V call is TRBV28, the J call TRBJ2-1; D remains unclear. V was shortened by 7 bases and J by 0 bases, with 10 bases between the two germline ends. The germline CDR1 and CDR2 sequences are MDHEN and SYDVKM. The CDR3 has 14 amino acids. CDR3 nucleotides: TGTGCCAGCATAGGCTCAAGCTCCTACAATGAGCAGTTCTTC. Encoded protein: CASIGSSSYNEQFF.

The chain couples TRBV10-3 to TRBJ2-7; 10 bases align to TRBD1. The CDR3 runs to 14 residues. Losses at the gene ends were 3 bases for V and 3 bases for J; bases not matched to a gene: 2. The V gene's germline CDR1 is ENHRY and CDR2 SYGVKD. CDR3: CAISERTGGYEQYF. CDR3 nucleotides: TGTGCCATCAGTGAACGGACAGGGGGCTACGAGCAGTACTTC.

This clonotype was observed once. V usage is TRBV5-6 and J usage is TRBJ1-2; D is possibly TRBD1 (6 bases). There are 18 residues in the CDR3. Trimming took 4 bases from V and 8 from J, leaving 30 bases between them. CDR1 is SGHDT and CDR2 is YYEEEE in the germline V gene. This CDR3 reads CASSTPGEVGSPQGGYTF. The CDR3 DNA follows: TGTGCCAGCAGCACCCCAGGGGAGGTCGGAAGTCCCCAAGGAGGCTACACCTTC.

This chain joins TRBV5-1 and TRBJ1-1; 8 bases align to TRBD1. Per the germline V gene, CDR1 is SGHRS and CDR2 is YFSETQ. V dropped 4 bases and J dropped 1; count of bases not matched to a gene: 6. The CDR3 is 15 residues long. This CDR3 is CASSMWTGTNTEAFF. CDR3 in DNA: TGCGCCAGCAGCATGTGGACAGGGACGAACACTGAAGCTTTCTTT.

This clonotype has a handful of counts. V gene TRBV7-9 combines with J gene TRBJ2-1, with D maybe TRBD2 (6 bases). CDR1 is SEHNR and CDR2 is FQNEAQ in the germline V gene (reference sequence). This CDR3 is 16 amino acids long. The V and J ends lost 1 base and 1 base respectively, with 11 bases between them. As DNA, the CDR3 is TGTGCCAGCAGCTTAGTGCGGGGAGGATCCTACAATGAGCAGTTCTTC. Translated: CASSLVRGGSYNEQFF.

V usage is TRBV7-3 and J usage is TRBJ2-5; 12 positions match TRBD2. The ends lost 5 bases at V and 5 bases at J; junction bases unmatched: 12. In germline, CDR1 is SGHTA, CDR2 FQGTGA. The CDR3 is 17 amino acids. CDR3 in DNA: TGTGCCAGCAGCCTCGGACTAGCGGGACCTACGGGGGAGACCCAGTACTTC. Its translation: CASSLGLAGPTGETQYF.

A few counts support this clonotype. The chain combines TRBV6-1 with TRBJ2-7, with TRBD1 as a possible D gene (6 bases). The germline V and J ends were trimmed by 5 bases and 0 bases, with 14 bases remaining between them. The CDR3 extends over 15 amino acids. The V gene's germline CDR1 is MNHNS and CDR2 SASEGT. CDR3 loop: CASSPQGPSSYEQYF. As DNA, the CDR3 is TGTGCCAGCAGTCCGCAGGGGCCGAGCTCCTACGAGCAGTACTTC.

In its sample, this clonotype was seen many times. The V and J genes are TRBV7-3 and TRBJ2-1; TRBD2 might be the D (5 bases). The CDR3 runs to 13 residues. Trimming cost V 4 bases and J 5 bases, with 9 bases left between them. Germline values: CDR1 SGHTA, CDR2 FQGTGA. CDR3 DNA: TGTGCCAGCAGCTCCCAGAGGGACAATGAGCAGTTCTTC. It translates to CASSSQRDNEQFF.

There are a few counts of this clonotype. The rearrangement links TRBV30 to TRBJ1-2; 7 bases are shared with TRBD1. The V gene end was trimmed by 2 bases and the J gene end by 12 bases; junction bases not matched to a gene: 9. The germline CDR1 and CDR2 sequences are GTSNPN and SVGIG (reference sequence). The length of the CDR3 is 12 residues. CDR3 sequence (DNA): TGTGCCTGGAGTCCTCCGGGACAGACTGACACCTTC. This gives the protein CAWSPPGQTDTF.

The V and J genes are TRBV4-3 and TRBJ2-3, with 15 positions matching TRBD2. Germline lookup yields CDR1 LGHNA and CDR2 YSLEER. The junction had 7 bases not matched to a gene; V was cut back by 1 base and J by 8 bases. The CDR3 covers 17 residues. CDR3 in DNA: TGCGCCAGCAGCCAAGCCGGACTAGCGGGAGGGCCTGGTACGCAGTATTTT. Its translation: CASSQAGLAGGPGTQYF.

This chain links TRBV12-3 or TRBV12-4 with TRBJ2-6; D tentatively fits TRBD1 or TRBD2 (5 bases each). The V and J ends lost 6 bases and 0 bases respectively, with 15 bases between them. The length of the CDR3 is 17 residues. CDR3 nucleotides: TGTGCCAGCAGCGCCACGGGACGGAGCTCTGGGGCCAACGTCCTGACTTTC. Protein: CASSATGRSSGANVLTF.